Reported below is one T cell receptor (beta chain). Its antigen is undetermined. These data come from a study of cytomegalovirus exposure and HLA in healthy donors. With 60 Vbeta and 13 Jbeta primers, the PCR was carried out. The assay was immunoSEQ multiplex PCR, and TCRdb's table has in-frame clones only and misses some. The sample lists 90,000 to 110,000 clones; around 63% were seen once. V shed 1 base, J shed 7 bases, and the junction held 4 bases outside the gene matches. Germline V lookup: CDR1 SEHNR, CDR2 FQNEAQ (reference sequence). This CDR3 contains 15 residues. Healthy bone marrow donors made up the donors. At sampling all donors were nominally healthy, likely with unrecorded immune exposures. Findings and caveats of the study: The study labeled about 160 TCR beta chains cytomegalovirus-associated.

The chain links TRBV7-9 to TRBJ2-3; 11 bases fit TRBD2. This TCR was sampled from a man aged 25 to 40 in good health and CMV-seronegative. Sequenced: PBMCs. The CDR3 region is CASSLVSSGRNTQYF. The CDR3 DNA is TGTGCCAGCAGCTTAGTATCTAGCGGGAGGAATACGCAGTATTTT.